This TCR beta chain is from a study of cytomegalovirus exposure and HLA in healthy donors. Of note for this clone: The target antigen is unknown.

Each of the donors was a healthy bone marrow donor. In germline, CDR1 is SGHVS, CDR2 FNYEAQ. Trimming pared 2 bases from V and 3 bases from J, leaving 18 bases between. The CDR3 length is 17 residues. Findings of the study overall: The authors later found most CMV-associated TCR beta chains appeared HLA-restricted. A reported reduction in N-insertions relative to the approximately 670-donor mean was seen in an Asian-associated ancestry cluster in a later analysis.

The study ran its PCR with 60 Vbeta and 13 Jbeta primers. Sequencing used immunoSEQ multiplex PCR; TCRdb keeps in-frame clones, though not all of them. The table has 150,000 to 250,000 clones, around 86% seen once. The V and J genes are TRBV7-6 and TRBJ2-3; possible D gene TRBD2, 7 bases. Sample: PBMCs. The source is a woman aged 50 to 65 in good health and CMV-seropositive. CDR3 region: CASSLSTWGGGTDTQYF. CDR3 nucleotide sequence: TGTGCCAGCAGCTTATCGACTTGGGGGGGCGGGACAGATACGCAGTATTTT.